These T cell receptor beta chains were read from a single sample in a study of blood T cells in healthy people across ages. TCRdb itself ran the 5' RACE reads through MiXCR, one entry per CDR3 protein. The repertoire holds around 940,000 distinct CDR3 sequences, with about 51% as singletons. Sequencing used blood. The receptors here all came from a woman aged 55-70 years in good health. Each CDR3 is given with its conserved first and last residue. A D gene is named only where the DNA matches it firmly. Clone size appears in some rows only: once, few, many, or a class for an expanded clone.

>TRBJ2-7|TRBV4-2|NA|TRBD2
CASSQGGRGDDEQYF
TGTGCCAGCAGCCAAGGGGGGCGGGGGGACGACGAGCAGTACTTC
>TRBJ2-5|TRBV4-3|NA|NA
CASSQDVVQETQYF
TGCGCCAGCAGCCAAGATGTGGTCCAAGAGACCCAGTACTTC
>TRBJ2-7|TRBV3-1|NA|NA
CASSQVRAGSYEQYF
TGTGCCAGCAGCCAAGTTAGGGCAGGCTCCTACGAGCAGTACTTC
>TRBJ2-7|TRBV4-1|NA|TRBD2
CASGQGGLADRSYEQYF
TGCGCCAGCGGCCAAGGGGGACTAGCGGACCGCTCCTACGAGCAGTACTTC
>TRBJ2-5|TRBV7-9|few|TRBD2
CASSLVPSGQETQYF
TGTGCCAGCAGCTTAGTGCCTAGCGGCCAAGAGACCCAGTACTTC
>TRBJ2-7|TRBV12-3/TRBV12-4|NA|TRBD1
CASSHRGSFSYEQYF
TGTGCCAGCAGCCACAGGGGTTCTTTTTCCTACGAGCAGTACTTC
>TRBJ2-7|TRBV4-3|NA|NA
CASGHIGTGYEQYF
TGCGCCAGCGGCCATATCGGGACGGGGTACGAGCAGTACTTC
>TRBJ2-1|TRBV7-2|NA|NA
CASSRVYSTSSYNEQFF
TGTGCCAGCAGCCGGGTCTACTCTACCAGCTCCTACAATGAGCAGTTCTTC
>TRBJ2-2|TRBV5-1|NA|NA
CASSLGGRENTGELFF
TGCGCCAGCAGCTTGGGCGGACGGGAAAACACCGGGGAGCTGTTTTTT
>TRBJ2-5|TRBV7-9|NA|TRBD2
CASSSREGTGGETQYF
TGTGCCAGCAGCTCAAGAGAGGGAACGGGAGGCGAGACCCAGTACTTC
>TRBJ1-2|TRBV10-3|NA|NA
CAIRETETNYGYTF
TGTGCCATCAGGGAGACAGAGACCAACTATGGCTACACCTTC
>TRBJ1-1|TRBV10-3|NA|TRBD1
CAIQGPRGTEAFF
TGTGCCATACAGGGGCCACGGGGCACTGAAGCTTTCTTT
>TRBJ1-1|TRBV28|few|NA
CASSTPNTEAFF
TGTGCCAGCTCGACCCCAAACACTGAAGCTTTCTTT
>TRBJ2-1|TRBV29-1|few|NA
CSVEVGGDEQFF
TGCAGCGTTGAAGTGGGTGGAGATGAGCAGTTCTTC
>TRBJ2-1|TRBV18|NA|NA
CASSPPNSDTYNEQFF
TGTGCCAGCTCACCACCGAACTCAGATACCTACAATGAGCAGTTCTTC
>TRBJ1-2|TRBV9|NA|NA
CASSVDSLGNRGLYGYTF
TGTGCCAGCAGCGTAGATTCCCTAGGAAATCGGGGCCTCTATGGCTACACCTTC
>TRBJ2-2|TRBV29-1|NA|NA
CSVFGNVGELFF
TGCAGCGTCTTCGGGAATGTCGGGGAGCTGTTTTTT
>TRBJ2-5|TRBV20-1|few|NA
CSARGKETQYF
TGCAGTGCTAGGGGGAAAGAGACCCAGTACTTC
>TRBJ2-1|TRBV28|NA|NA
CASSFKDSTYNEQFF
TGTGCCAGCAGTTTCAAGGACAGCACCTACAATGAGCAGTTCTTC
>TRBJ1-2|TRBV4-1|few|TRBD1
CASSQIPGGQGYGYTF
TGCGCCAGCAGCCAAATCCCAGGGGGCCAGGGCTATGGCTACACCTTC